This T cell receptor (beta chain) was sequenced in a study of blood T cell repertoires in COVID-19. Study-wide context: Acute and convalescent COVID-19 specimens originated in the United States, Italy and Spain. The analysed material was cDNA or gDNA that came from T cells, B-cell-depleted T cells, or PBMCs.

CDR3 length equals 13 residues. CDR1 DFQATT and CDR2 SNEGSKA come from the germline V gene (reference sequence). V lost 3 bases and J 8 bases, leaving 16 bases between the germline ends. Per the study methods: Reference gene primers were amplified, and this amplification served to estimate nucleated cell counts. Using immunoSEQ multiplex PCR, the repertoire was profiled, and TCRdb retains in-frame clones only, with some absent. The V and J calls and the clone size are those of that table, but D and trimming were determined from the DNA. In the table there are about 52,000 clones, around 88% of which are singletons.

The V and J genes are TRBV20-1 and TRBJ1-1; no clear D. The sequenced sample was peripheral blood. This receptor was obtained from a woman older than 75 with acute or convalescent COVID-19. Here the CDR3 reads CSASPQEGREAFF. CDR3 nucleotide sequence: TGCAGTGCTAGTCCTCAGGAGGGCCGAGAAGCTTTCTTT.